These 31 T cell receptor beta chains were sequenced from one sample in a study of CD8+ T cells in alopecia areata. TCR sequencing used cDNA made by reverse transcription of extracted RNA. Sequencing was performed with immunoSEQ multiplex PCR; in TCRdb, only in-frame clones are kept and a portion is missing. Captured here are approximately 2,000 clones, none seen once; the top ten comprise about 50%. Material for sequencing was lesional skin. All receptors come from a C3H/HeJ mouse with alopecia areata. This strain's MHC haplotype is H2-k.

On this clone itself: TCRdb's protein and the DNA translation differ at residue 13; the protein here comes from the DNA. The gene names given are mouse names. Read coverage stops 3 residues before the CDR3 terminus; the germline J gene supplies the remainder. The rearrangement links TRBV13-3 to TRBJ1-3, with TRBD1 identical over 9 bases. Germline V gives CDR1 NNHDY, CDR2 SYVADS. The CDR3 consists of 16 residues. Trimming cost V 5 bases and J 0 bases; bases outside gene matches: 6. This CDR3 is CASSDRGTHSGNTLYF. The DNA read from the CDR3 is TGTGCCAGCAGCGACAGGGGGACCCATTCTGGAAATACG.

Many counts were recorded for this clone. Germline and genes here are mouse. The CDR3 end is not reached by the read, which stops 4 residues before it; the germline J gene fills it in. The chain links TRBV13-2 to TRBJ2-7, with 9 bases aligning to TRBD2. This CDR3 contains 14 residues. Looked up from germline, CDR1 is NNHNN and CDR2 is SYGAGS (reference sequence). The sequenced part of the CDR3 DNA is TGTGCCAGCGGTGATTTTGGGGGGGCTTAT. Translated: CASGDFGGAY. The whole CDR3 protein is CASGDFGGAYEQYF.

Within the sample, this clone is medium-sized (0.01 to 0.1%). Any gene name here is a mouse gene name. The CDR3 extends 4 residues past the end of the read, so its final part is completed from the germline J gene. The rearrangement links TRBV19 to TRBJ2-1, with 11 bases identical to TRBD2. The CDR3 sequence is 14 residues long. Germline assignment: CDR1 FNHDT and CDR2 SITEND (reference sequence). J gave up 6 bases and V 4 bases, and 3 bases lay outside the gene matches. The CDR3 spells CASSSGLGAAEQFF. The sequenced part of the CDR3 DNA is TGTGCCAGCAGTTCGGGACTGGGGGCTGCT. The full variable domain, its missing parts supplied by reference TRBV19 and TRBJ2-1, is GGIITQTPKFLIGQEGQKLTLKCQQNFNHDTMYWYRQDSGKGLRLIYYSITENDLQKGDLSEGYDASREKKSSFSLTVTSAQKNEMAVFLCASSSGLGAAEQFFGPGTRLTVL.

This clone was seen only a few times. Mouse gene names apply. The read ends 4 residues before the CDR3 terminus; that terminus is restored from the germline J gene. The chain recombines TRBV2 with TRBJ2-5; possibly TRBD1 for D (6 bases). Germline CDR1 and CDR2: LGHNA and YSYQKL. The CDR3 runs 13 residues. CDR3: CASSPRDKDTQYF. The part of the CDR3 DNA that was read is TGTGCCAGCAGCCCCCGGGACAAAGAC. The full variable domain, in which reference TRBV2 and TRBJ2-5 provide the parts outside the CDR3, is DPKIIQKPKYLVAVTGSEKILICEQYLGHNAMYWYRQSAKKPLEFMFSYSYQKLMDNQTASSRFQPQSSKKNHLDLQITALKPDDSATYFCASSPRDKDTQYFGPGTRLLVL.

This clone was seen repeatedly, ten times or more. The genes are named according to mouse. The read ends 4 residues before the CDR3 terminus; that terminus is restored from the germline J gene. The J gene is TRBJ2-2, the V gene TRBV3; 9 bases are shared with TRBD2. V was clipped by 3 bases and J by 0 bases; unmatched bases: 5. Germline lookup yields CDR1 SNHLY and CDR2 FYNGKV (reference sequence). The CDR3 is made up of 17 amino acids. The CDR3 sequence is CASSFTPGGANTGQLYF. The CDR3 DNA, read in part, is TGTGCCAGCAGCTTCACCCCTGGGGGGGCAAACACCGGG. The full variable domain, its missing parts supplied by reference TRBV3 and TRBJ2-2, is GPKVLQIPSHQIIDMGQMVTLNCDPVSNHLYFYWYKQILGQQMEFLVNFYNGKVMEKSKLFKDQFSVERPDGSYFTLKIQPTALEDSAVYFCASSFTPGGANTGQLYFGEGSKLTVL.

This clone rates as medium-sized. Gene labels here are mouse ones. The read comes to an end 4 residues before the CDR3 does, leaving the germline J gene to fill in the end. V gene TRBV13-2 combines with J gene TRBJ2-4, with 9 bases aligning to TRBD2. The CDR3 consists of 17 residues. The V and J ends lost 0 bases and 0 bases, in that order; junction bases with no gene match: 5. The V gene's germline CDR1 is NNHNN and CDR2 SYGAGS (reference sequence). The DNA read from the CDR3 is TGTGCCAGCGGTGATGCAAACTGGGGGGCTAGTCAAAAC. It translates to CASGDANWGASQN. The whole CDR3 sequence reads CASGDANWGASQNTLYF.

In its sample, this clone was seen many times. Gene and germline names: mouse. Read sequence stops 4 residues before the CDR3 end, and the germline J gene provides the missing end. The chain carries TRBV19 and TRBJ2-4, with 8 bases lining up with TRBD2. V was clipped by 2 bases and J by 1 base; unmatched bases: 0. Germline V gene data show CDR1 as FNHDT and CDR2 as SITEND (reference sequence). The CDR3 is made up of 14 amino acids. CDR3: CASSMGGRQNTLYF. The CDR3 DNA, read in part, is TGTGCCAGCAGTATGGGGGGGCGTCAAAAC.

At least ten counts were recorded for this clone. All gene names here are mouse names. The read terminates 4 residues before the CDR3 end, so the remaining end is supplied by the germline J gene. The chain has TRBV14 and TRBJ2-5, with TRBD2 as a possible D gene (5 bases). V dropped 3 bases and J dropped 0 bases, with 5 bases sitting between them. The CDR3 totals 13 residues. Germline CDR1 SGHDT, CDR2 FRDEAV. The CDR3 loop is CASSWTNQDTQYF. Partial CDR3 DNA: TGTGCCAGCAGTTGGACTAACCAAGAC. The complete variable domain, with remaining parts taken from reference TRBV14 and TRBJ2-5, reads EAGVTQSPRYAVLQEGQAVSFWCDPISGHDTLYWYQQPRDQGPQLLVYFRDEAVIDNSQLPSDRFSAVRPKGTNSTLKIQSAKQGDTATYLCASSWTNQDTQYFGPGTRLLVL.

This clone was seen many times. The gene names here belong to mouse. The read terminates 4 residues ahead of where the CDR3 ends, so the germline J gene completes it. The chain couples TRBV13-1 to TRBJ2-2; 9 nucleotides agree with TRBD2. With 2 bases clipped from V and 0 bases from J, the junction kept 2 bases outside the gene matches. The CDR3 runs to 16 residues. Germline V gene sequence: CDR1 NSHNY, CDR2 SYGAGN. This CDR3 reads CASSEGTGSNTGQLYF. The sequenced CDR3 bases are TGTGCCAGCAGTGAGGGGACTGGGTCAAACACCGGG.

To note about this clone: The genes and germline here are from mouse. The read is 4 residues too short to cover the CDR3 end, so that end is filled in from the germline J gene. The J gene is TRBJ2-7, the V gene TRBV31; 13 nucleotides agree with TRBD2. Germline lookup yields CDR1 GKSSPN and CDR2 SITVG. CDR3 length: 15 residues. The DNA read from the CDR3 is TGTGCCTGGAGTCTCGGGACTGGGGGGGGGTAT. Translation gives CAWSLGTGGGY. The whole CDR3 reads CAWSLGTGGGYEQYF.

Within the sample, this clone is large (0.1 to 1%). Gene names refer to mouse genes. The CDR3 is cut off 4 residues early in the read; its end comes from the germline J gene. Distinct nucleotide sequences in the sample also encode this CDR3. The rearrangement links TRBV19 to TRBJ1-1, with D maybe TRBD1 (6 bases). Trimming left V 4 bases short and J 0 bases short, with 10 bases between. From germline, CDR1 is FNHDT and CDR2 SITEND (reference sequence). The CDR3 extends over 14 amino acids. CDR3 DNA, as far as it was read: TGTGCCAGCAGTCTACAGGGAGCAAACACA. It is translated as CASSLQGANT. The complete CDR3 sequence is CASSLQGANTEVFF.

In this sample, this clone turned up a few times. The gene names here belong to mouse. The read gets to within 4 residues of the CDR3 end, and the germline J gene fills in the rest. J is TRBJ2-1 and V is TRBV13-2; 14 bases fit TRBD2. V lost 7 bases to trimming and J lost 3 bases; unmatched junction nucleotides: 3. CDR3 length: 15 amino acids. Germline loops: CDR1 NNHNN, CDR2 SYGAGS (reference sequence). The covered CDR3 bases are TGTGCCAGCAGTGGGACTGGGGGGGCCTATGCT. Translating it yields CASSGTGGAYA. The complete CDR3 reads CASSGTGGAYAEQFF.

The sample holds many counts of this clone. The genes are named according to mouse. The CDR3 end falls 4 residues outside the read, so it is completed with the germline J gene. The chain carries TRBV19 and TRBJ2-5; a weak D match, TRBD1 (5 bases). CDR1 is FNHDT and CDR2 is SITEND in the germline V gene (reference sequence). The CDR3 contains 11 residues. CDR3 region: CASREGDTQYF. Partial CDR3 DNA: TGTGCCAGCAGGGAGGGGGAC. The full variable domain, with the rest looked up from reference TRBV19 and TRBJ2-5, is GGIITQTPKFLIGQEGQKLTLKCQQNFNHDTMYWYRQDSGKGLRLIYYSITENDLQKGDLSEGYDASREKKSSFSLTVTSAQKNEMAVFLCASREGDTQYFGPGTRLLVL.

This clone was observed at least ten times. Gene labels here are mouse ones. The sequenced fragment ends 4 residues before the CDR3 boundary, so the rest is inferred from the germline J gene. The rearrangement uses TRBV5 and TRBJ2-5; 7 bases are shared with TRBD1. J gave up 3 bases and V 4 bases, and 4 bases lay outside the gene matches. This CDR3 contains 14 residues. CDR1 LGHNA and CDR2 YNLKQL come from the germline V gene (reference sequence). Incomplete CDR3 DNA: TGTGCCAGCAGCCCCCGGGACAGTCAAGAC. Protein product: CASSPRDSQD. The CDR3 in full is CASSPRDSQDTQYF.

In its sample, this clone was seen many times. The germline and genes are mouse ones. The read stops 4 residues short of the end of the CDR3; the missing end is completed from the germline J gene. The chain joins TRBV13-1 to TRBJ2-5; 9 nucleotides match TRBD2. Germline V gene lookup returns CDR1 NSHNY and CDR2 SYGAGN. J lost 3 bases, V lost 6 bases, and 5 bases had no gene match. The CDR3 loop spans 14 amino acids. This chain's CDR3 is CASNQLGGQDTQYF. CDR3 DNA, as far as it was read: TGTGCCAGCAATCAACTGGGGGGTCAAGAC.

This clone was detected many times. The gene names here belong to mouse. The part of the CDR3 DNA that was read is TGTGCAAGCAGCTTAGACACAAACTCC. Protein: CASSLDTNS. The CDR3 reads in full as CASSLDTNSDYTF. V is TRBV16 and J is TRBJ1-2; no clear D. The read terminates 4 residues ahead of where the CDR3 ends, so the germline J gene completes it. This CDR3 is built from 13 residues. V was pared by 0 bases and J by 0 bases, with 2 bases between. The germline V gene encodes CDR1 SGHSA and CDR2 FRNQAP.

There are many counts of this clone. Germline and genes here are mouse. From the germline J gene comes the end of the CDR3, since the read stops 4 residues before it. The J gene is TRBJ2-1, the V gene TRBV16; 9 bases match TRBD2. CDR1 and CDR2 from the germline V gene are SGHSA and FRNQAP. Germline trimming cut 5 bases from V and 3 bases from J; bases unmatched to any gene: 5. The CDR3 covers 15 residues. CDR3 sequence reads: CASSLGTGSYAEQFF. CDR3 bases read: TGTGCAAGCAGCCTCGGGACTGGGAGCTATGCT.

Details on this clone: Genes and germline come from the mouse. The sequence runs out 4 residues before the end of the CDR3; the remainder is reconstructed from the germline J gene. The chain joins TRBV17 to TRBJ1-4; TRBD1 matches at 7 bases. Germline V gene lookup returns CDR1 MNHDT and CDR2 YYDKIL. The V and J ends lost 2 bases and 3 bases, in that order; junction bases with no gene match: 3. This CDR3 region has 15 residues. The part of the CDR3 DNA that was read is TGTGCTAGCAGTAGAAGGGGGCGGACCAACGAA. Protein: CASSRRGRTNE. The CDR3 in full is CASSRRGRTNERLFF.

This clone was seen repeatedly, ten times or more. Here the gene names and germline are mouse. Read data end 4 residues before the CDR3 end; the end is taken from the germline J gene. The chain has TRBV31 and TRBJ2-2; the match to TRBD1 covers 10 bases. V dropped 0 bases and J dropped 0; count of bases not matched to a gene: 10. CDR1 and CDR2 from the germline V gene are GKSSPN and SITVG. The CDR3 runs 19 residues. CDR3 DNA, as far as it was read: TGTGCCTGGAGTCTTCCCGACAGGGGGCGGTTTGCAAACACCGGG. Residues: CAWSLPDRGRFANTG. The whole CDR3 reads CAWSLPDRGRFANTGQLYF. The full variable domain, rest sourced from reference TRBV31 and TRBJ2-2, is AQTIHQWPVAEIKAVGSPLSLGCTIKGKSSPNLYWYWQATGGTLQQLFYSITVGQVESVVQLNLSASRPKDDQFILSTEKLLLSHSGFYLCAWSLPDRGRFANTGQLYFGEGSKLTVL.

This clone was observed at least ten times. All gene names here are mouse names. Read data end 4 residues before the CDR3 end; the end is taken from the germline J gene. The rearrangement uses TRBV14 and TRBJ1-4; 9 bases are shared with TRBD1. J was trimmed by 6 bases and V by 6 bases; bases with no gene match: 3. Germline V gene lookup returns CDR1 SGHDT and CDR2 FRDEAV. The length of the CDR3 is 13 residues. Partial CDR3 DNA: TGTGCCAGCAAGAGGACAGGGGACGAA. Protein: CASKRTGDE. The entire CDR3 reads CASKRTGDERLFF.

This clone is deemed medium-sized. TCRdb's protein does not match the DNA translation at residue 13; the protein provided is translated from the DNA. The genes and germline here are from mouse. From the germline J gene comes the end of the CDR3, since the read stops 3 residues before it. This sequence joins TRBV19 and TRBJ1-3; perhaps TRBD1 as D (6 bases). V was pared by 4 bases and J by 4 bases, with 18 bases between. The germline V gene encodes CDR1 FNHDT and CDR2 SITEND (reference sequence). This CDR3 spans 16 amino acids. The CDR3 is CASSGLDRTSGNTLYF. The DNA read from the CDR3 is TGTGCCAGCAGTGGGCTCGACAGGACTTCCGGAAATACG. Drawing the rest from reference TRBV19 and TRBJ1-3, the complete variable domain is GGIITQTPKFLIGQEGQKLTLKCQQNFNHDTMYWYRQDSGKGLRLIYYSITENDLQKGDLSEGYDASREKKSSFSLTVTSAQKNEMAVFLCASSGLDRTSGNTLYFGEGSRLIVV.

This clone has at least ten counts. The germline and genes are mouse ones. The read falls 4 residues short of the CDR3 end, and the missing part is taken from the germline J gene. The V call is TRBV13-1, the J call TRBJ2-4, with TRBD2 matching over 10 bases. Germline V gene lookup returns CDR1 NSHNY and CDR2 SYGAGN. The CDR3 totals 16 residues. After removal of 7 bases from V and 2 bases from J, the junction contained 10 bases not matched to a gene. CDR3 amino acids: CASLRDWGDHQNTLYF. CDR3 DNA (partial): TGTGCCAGCCTCCGGGACTGGGGTGATCATCAAAAC.

This clone has a count of ten or more. Any gene name here is a mouse gene name. The read finishes 4 residues shy of the CDR3 end, and the germline J gene is used to complete it. J is TRBJ2-5 and V is TRBV13-2, with 8 positions matching TRBD2. CDR1 NNHNN and CDR2 SYGAGS come from the germline V gene (reference sequence). The CDR3 is made up of 14 amino acids. The junction had 2 bases not matched to a gene; V was cut back by 2 bases and J by 3 bases. Partial CDR3 DNA: TGTGCCAGCGGTGAGGCTGGGGGGCAAGAC. Translating it yields CASGEAGGQD. The entire CDR3 is CASGEAGGQDTQYF.

This clone was found many times. These gene names are mouse names. The sequenced fragment ends 4 residues before the CDR3 boundary, so the rest is inferred from the germline J gene. The chain couples TRBV13-3 to TRBJ2-4, with a weak D call TRBD1 (6 bases). Germline V CDR1 and CDR2: NNHDY, SYVADS. The CDR3 contains 13 residues. Incomplete CDR3 DNA: TGTGCCAGCAGAGCCGGGACAAAAAAC. Protein sequence: CASRAGTKN. The entire CDR3 reads CASRAGTKNTLYF.

This clone was recorded many times. The germline and genes are mouse ones. The read halts 4 residues ahead of the CDR3 end, with the missing end drawn from the germline J gene. V usage is TRBV17 and J usage is TRBJ1-1, with D possibly matching TRBD1 (6 bases). The CDR3 length is 13 residues. Germline V gene data show CDR1 as MNHDT and CDR2 as YYDKIL. The part of the CDR3 DNA that was read is TGTGCTAGCAGTAGAGCCAGGGGAGCA. Its translation is CASSRARGA. The whole CDR3 protein is CASSRARGAEVFF.

Regarding this clone: All gene names here are mouse names. The read halts 4 residues ahead of the CDR3 end, with the missing end drawn from the germline J gene. V and J are TRBV19 and TRBJ2-2, with 8 positions matching TRBD1. This CDR3 region has 14 residues. Trimming cost V 4 bases and J 6 bases; bases outside gene matches: 5. Germline-derived CDR1 and CDR2 are FNHDT and SITEND (reference sequence). The covered CDR3 bases are TGTGCCAGCAGTGATTCACAGGGGGCCGGG. Translation: CASSDSQGAG. The CDR3 in its entirety is CASSDSQGAGQLYF.

This clone has a count of ten or more. The gene symbols are mouse symbols. The read is 4 residues too short to cover the CDR3 end, so that end is filled in from the germline J gene. The chain links TRBV19 to TRBJ2-7, with D uncertain. Looked up from germline, CDR1 is FNHDT and CDR2 is SITEND (reference sequence). The CDR3 is made up of 10 amino acids. The CDR3 bases that were read are TGTGCCAGCATTTGTTAT. It specifies CASICY. The CDR3 in full is CASICYEQYF.

This clone was counted many times. Gene names and germline match the mouse. Read data end 4 residues before the CDR3 end; the end is taken from the germline J gene. J is TRBJ1-2 and V is TRBV13-3; 11 positions agree with TRBD1. The ends lost 1 base at V and 0 bases at J; junction bases unmatched: 5. The length of the CDR3 is 17 residues. In germline, CDR1 is NNHDY, CDR2 SYVADS. The sequenced CDR3 bases are TGTGCCAGCAGTGATACCCGGGGACAGGGGGCAAACTCC. Translating gives CASSDTRGQGANS. The whole CDR3 protein reads CASSDTRGQGANSDYTF.

Remarks on this clone: Genes and germline are mouse. The missing CDR3 end, 4 residues past where the read stops, is filled in from the germline J gene. This chain links TRBV14 with TRBJ2-2; the D gene is possibly TRBD1 (5 bases). This CDR3 region has 14 residues. V dropped 4 bases and J dropped 2 bases, with 9 bases sitting between them. CDR1 and CDR2 from the germline V gene are SGHDT and FRDEAV. The CDR3 spells CASSDSQNTGQLYF. The part of the CDR3 DNA that was read is TGTGCCAGCAGTGACAGCCAGAACACCGGG.

Ten or more counts support this clone. Here the gene names and germline are mouse. Coverage ceases 4 residues before the CDR3 finishes, and the germline J gene fills in the end. The rearrangement joins TRBV1 to TRBJ2-7; TRBD1 matches at 10 bases. CDR3 length equals 14 residues. J gave up 3 bases and V 1 base, and 0 bases lay outside the gene matches. Germline V gene lookup returns CDR1 NSQYPW and CDR2 LRSPGD (reference sequence). The CDR3 sequence: CTCSAGTGGYEQYF. CDR3 DNA, as far as it was read: TGCACCTGCAGTGCAGGGACAGGGGGCTAT. Supplemented by reference TRBV1 and TRBJ2-7, the full variable domain reads VTLLEQNPRWRLVPRGQAVNLRCILKNSQYPWMSWYQQDLQKQLQWLFTLRSPGDKEVKSLPGADYLATRVTDTELRLQVANMSQGRTLYCTCSAGTGGYEQYFGPGTRLTVL.

This clone was picked up many times. Genes here carry mouse names. With the read ending 4 residues before the CDR3 end, the germline J gene is used to fill in that end. The gene calls are TRBV31 and TRBJ2-2, with 7 positions matching TRBD2. The junction had 3 bases not matched to a gene; V was cut back by 1 base and J by 1 base. There are 15 residues in the CDR3. Germline loops: CDR1 GKSSPN, CDR2 SITVG. The CDR3 DNA, read in part, is TGTGCCTGGAGTCCCCTGGGGGAAAACACCGGG. Protein: CAWSPLGENTG. Given in full, the CDR3 is CAWSPLGENTGQLYF.